A single sample gave rise to the 15 T cell receptor beta chains below, sequenced in a study of T-cell reconstitution after alpha-beta-depleted transplantation in children (dated by TCRdb to 2016 to 2018). To prepare the library, PCR was applied. Sequencing instrument: Illumina HiSeq 2500. TCR library preparation used molecular barcoding, with unique molecular identifiers applied to normalize quantification of the TCRbeta repertoire. In-frame beta chains were kept once TCRdb had trimmed the public reads at Q25 with fastp and called clones with MiXCR. Rows with a matching CDR3 protein are joined into one entry that keeps the most common DNA and genes. The sample includes about 640,000 distinct CDR3 sequences, with around 16% observed a single time. The ten largest make up over 0.95% of the sample. This specimen consisted of PBMCs from the stem cell graft donor, obtained from the stem cell graft. Every receptor here comes from a human donor who donated a stem cell graft to a child with acute myeloid leukemia.

The chain employs TRBV4-3 and TRBJ2-7; no definite D call. The V gene's germline CDR1 is LGHNA and CDR2 YSLEER. This CDR3 comprises 14 residues. V shed 0 bases and J shed 1 base, with 7 bases lying between them. In DNA, the CDR3 is TGCGCCAGCAGCCAAGATCAAGGATCCTACGAGCAGTACTTC. This gives the protein CASSQDQGSYEQYF.

This clonotype was counted many times. This chain uses TRBV29-1 with TRBJ2-5; D ambiguous. Trimming left V 3 bases short and J 3 bases short, with 2 bases between. Germline V lookup: CDR1 SQVTM, CDR2 ANQGSEA. The CDR3 spans 10 residues. CDR3 nucleotide sequence: TGCAGCGTTGATGAAGAGACCCAGTACTTC. Its translation is CSVDEETQYF. The whole variable domain, remainder taken from reference TRBV29-1 and TRBJ2-5, is SAVISQKPSRDICQRGTSLTIQCQVDSQVTMMFWYRQQPGQSLTLIATANQGSEATYESGFVIDKFPISRPNLTFSTLTVSNMSPEDSSIYLCSVDEETQYFGPGTRLLVL.

The chain couples TRBV6-4 to TRBJ2-2, with 10 positions matching TRBD2. Germline CDR1 reads MRHNA; CDR2 reads SNTAGT. The CDR3 contains 15 residues. V lost 7 bases to trimming and J lost 5 bases; unmatched junction nucleotides: 7. CDR3 DNA sequence: TGTGCCAGCATCAGCGGGGGGGCCGGTACCGGGGAGCTGTTTTTT. Translation: CASISGGAGTGELFF.

This clonotype was found many times. The genes are TRBV7-2 and TRBJ2-6; D is unresolved. CDR1 is SGHTA, CDR2 FQGNSA, per germline. The CDR3 has 13 amino acids. Deletions cut 8 bases from V and 0 bases from J, with 5 bases between. The CDR3 is CASDLSGANVLTF. The CDR3 nucleotides read TGTGCCAGCGACCTCTCTGGGGCCAACGTCCTGACTTTC.

This clonotype was picked up many times. V is TRBV13 and J is TRBJ1-6; maybe TRBD1 (5 bases). Trimming shortened V by 1 base and J by 9 bases, and 10 bases separated the two germline ends. There are 14 residues in the CDR3. CDR1 and CDR2 (germline): PRHDT, FYEKMQ (reference sequence). The CDR3 DNA sequence: TGTGCCAGCAGCTTAGTAGGGGAAGGTTCACCCCTCCACTTT. It codes for CASSLVGEGSPLHF.

J is TRBJ2-3 and V is TRBV5-1, with D hard to call. Trimming removed 2 bases at V and 2 bases at J, with 9 bases between. Germline V gene lookup returns CDR1 SGHRS and CDR2 YFSETQ. The CDR3 has 14 amino acids. The CDR3, as DNA: TGCGCCAGCAGCTTAGAAGCCAACACAGATACGCAGTATTTT. Amino acids: CASSLEANTDTQYF.

For this clonotype: A much bigger clone sits one base away, suggesting this may be a read error. The chain couples TRBV20-1 to TRBJ1-5; D is ambiguous. Looked up from germline, CDR1 is DFQATT and CDR2 is SNEGSKA (reference sequence). CDR3 length: 15 residues. The CDR3 nucleotides read TGCAGTGCTAGAGAAGAACGCCGGGCAGGTCAGCCCAAGCATTTT. Protein product: CSAREERRAGQPKHF.

The V gene is TRBV20-1, the J gene TRBJ2-1; maybe TRBD2 (7 bases). Trimming stripped 5 bases from V and 7 bases from J, with 21 bases between. The CDR3 extends over 15 amino acids. Germline lookup yields CDR1 DFQATT and CDR2 SNEGSKA (reference sequence). The chain's CDR3 is CSAWAGGGAANEQFF. The CDR3 DNA reads as TGCAGTGCTTGGGCCGGCGGGGGCGCCGCTAATGAGCAGTTCTTC.

This clonotype was observed many times. The CDR3 loop reads CSARSPGRSGANEQFF. CDR3 DNA: TGCAGTGCTAGAAGTCCAGGGCGGTCCGGAGCCAATGAGCAGTTCTTC. The chain combines TRBV20-1 with TRBJ2-1; possibly TRBD1 for D (5 bases). This CDR3 is built from 16 residues. Germline V CDR1 and CDR2: DFQATT, SNEGSKA (reference sequence). V was shortened by 2 bases and J by 6 bases, with 20 bases between the two germline ends.

This chain links TRBV18 with TRBJ1-5; D unclear. The germline V gene encodes CDR1 KGHSH and CDR2 LQKENI. V lost 2 bases and J 6 bases, leaving 17 bases between the germline ends. This CDR3 spans 16 amino acids. The CDR3 protein is CASSPGQEPGLQPQHF. CDR3 sequence (DNA): TGTGCCAGCTCACCAGGGCAGGAGCCTGGCCTTCAGCCCCAGCATTTT.

This clonotype has a handful of counts. The V call is TRBV20-1, the J call TRBJ1-5; TRBD1 agrees at 9 bases. The CDR3 runs to 14 residues. Looked up from germline, CDR1 is DFQATT and CDR2 is SNEGSKA (reference sequence). The ends lost 6 bases at V and 5 bases at J; junction bases unmatched: 8. The CDR3 DNA reads as TGCAGTGCCCGTTGGACAGGGGAATATCAGCCCCAGCATTTT. Its protein is CSARWTGEYQPQHF.

This clonotype was picked up many times. The chain uses TRBV15 and TRBJ2-1; no reliable D call. The germline V and J ends were trimmed by 0 bases and 3 bases, with 12 bases remaining between them. This CDR3 is 16 amino acids long. CDR1 LNHNV and CDR2 YYDKDF come from the germline V gene (reference sequence). The CDR3 region is CATSRDNGLGYNEQFF. CDR3 bases: TGTGCCACCAGCAGAGATAATGGGCTCGGCTACAATGAGCAGTTCTTC.

The chain is built from TRBV29-1 and TRBJ1-5; 7 bases agree with TRBD1. Per the germline V gene, CDR1 is SQVTM and CDR2 is ANQGSEA. The CDR3 covers 14 residues. Trimming cost V 1 base and J 7 bases; bases outside gene matches: 7. The CDR3 sequence is CSVEVEGAEQPQHF. In DNA form, the CDR3 reads TGCAGCGTTGAAGTCGAGGGGGCCGAACAGCCCCAGCATTTT. The whole variable domain, remainder taken from reference TRBV29-1 and TRBJ1-5, is SAVISQKPSRDICQRGTSLTIQCQVDSQVTMMFWYRQQPGQSLTLIATANQGSEATYESGFVIDKFPISRPNLTFSTLTVSNMSPEDSSIYLCSVEVEGAEQPQHFGDGTRLSIL.

The rearrangement links TRBV7-6 to TRBJ1-2; TRBD1 matches at 7 bases. The germline gives CDR1 SGHVS, CDR2 FNYEAQ. Unmatched junction bases numbered 13, after V lost 5 bases and J lost 10 bases. This CDR3 spans 14 amino acids. The DNA for the CDR3 is TGTGCCAGCAGCCAGGGGGGGTCCAGCCCTCACTACACCTTC. Translating gives CASSQGGSSPHYTF.

Comment on this clonotype: This clone may be a read error of a much larger clone one base away. The V and J genes are TRBV5-1 and TRBJ1-5; 8 positions match TRBD1. Germline V gives CDR1 SGHRS, CDR2 YFSETQ. This CDR3 has 14 residues. Trimming removed 5 bases from V and 6 bases from J; junction bases left unmatched: 7. The DNA for the CDR3 is TGCGCCAGCAGTGGACAGGGCGTAGGTCAGCCCCAGCATTTT. This codes for CASSGQGVGQPQHF.